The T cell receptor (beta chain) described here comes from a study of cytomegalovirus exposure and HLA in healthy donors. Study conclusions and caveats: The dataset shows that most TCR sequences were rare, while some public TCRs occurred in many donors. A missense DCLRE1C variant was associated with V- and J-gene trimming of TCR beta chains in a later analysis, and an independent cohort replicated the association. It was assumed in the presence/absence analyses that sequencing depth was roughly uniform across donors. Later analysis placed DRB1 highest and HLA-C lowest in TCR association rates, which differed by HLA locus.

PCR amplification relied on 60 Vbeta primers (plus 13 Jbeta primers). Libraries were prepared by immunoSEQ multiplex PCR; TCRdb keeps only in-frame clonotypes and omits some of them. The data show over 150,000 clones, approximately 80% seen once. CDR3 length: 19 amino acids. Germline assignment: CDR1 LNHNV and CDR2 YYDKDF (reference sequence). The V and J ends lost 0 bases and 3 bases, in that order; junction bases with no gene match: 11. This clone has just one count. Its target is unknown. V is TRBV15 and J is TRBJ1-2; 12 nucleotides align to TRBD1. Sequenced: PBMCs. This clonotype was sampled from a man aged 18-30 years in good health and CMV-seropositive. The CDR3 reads CATSRDFWDRGPDDYGYTF. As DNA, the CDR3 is TGTGCCACCAGCAGAGATTTCTGGGACAGGGGGCCGGACGACTATGGCTACACCTTC. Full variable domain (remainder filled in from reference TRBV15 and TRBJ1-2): DAMVIQNPRYQVTQFGKPVTLSCSQTLNHNVMYWYQQKSSQAPKLLFHYYDKDFNNEADTPDNFQSRRPNTSFCFLDIRSPGLGDTAMYLCATSRDFWDRGPDDYGYTFGSGTRLTVV.